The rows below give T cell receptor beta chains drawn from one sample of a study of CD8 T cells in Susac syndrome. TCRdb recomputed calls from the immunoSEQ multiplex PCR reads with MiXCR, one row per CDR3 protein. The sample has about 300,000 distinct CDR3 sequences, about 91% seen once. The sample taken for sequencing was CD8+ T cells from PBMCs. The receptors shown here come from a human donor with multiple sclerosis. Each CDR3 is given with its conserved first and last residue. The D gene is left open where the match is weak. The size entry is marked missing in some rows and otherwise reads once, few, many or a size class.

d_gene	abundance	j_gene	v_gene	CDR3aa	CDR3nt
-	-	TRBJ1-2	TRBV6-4	CASSKDGEFLGYTF	TGTGCCAGCAGTAAGGACGGCGAGTTCTTGGGCTACACCTTC
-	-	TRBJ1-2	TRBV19	CASTTTGILYGYTF	TGTGCCAGTACTACCACCGGGATCCTCTATGGCTACACCTTC
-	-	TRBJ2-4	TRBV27	CASSLSTPRGENIQYF	TGTGCCAGCAGTTTATCGACCCCACGGGGTGAAAACATTCAGTACTTC
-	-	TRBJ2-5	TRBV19	CASTSGETQYF	TGTGCCAGTACTTCCGGGGAGACCCAGTACTTC
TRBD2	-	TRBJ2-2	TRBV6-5	CASSYRTSGRMRGELFF	TGTGCCAGCAGTTACAGGACTAGCGGGAGGATGAGGGGGGAGCTGTTTTTT
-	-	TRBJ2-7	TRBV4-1	CASSQGSGTWFPYEQYF	TGCGCCAGCAGCCAAGGATCCGGGACATGGTTCCCCTACGAGCAGTACTTC
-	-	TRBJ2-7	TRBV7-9	CASSLAGGVYEQYF	TGTGCCAGCAGCTTAGCGGGGGGTGTCTACGAGCAGTACTTC
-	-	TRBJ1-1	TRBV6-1	CASSEVFMAAEAFF	TGTGCCAGCAGTGAAGTTTTTATGGCAGCTGAAGCTTTCTTT
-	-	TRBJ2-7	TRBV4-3	CASSQDPDSSYEQYF	TGCGCCAGCAGCCAAGACCCCGATTCCTCCTACGAGCAGTACTTC
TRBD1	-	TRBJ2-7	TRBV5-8	CASSSNTGVIPYEQYF	TGTGCCAGCAGCTCTAACACAGGGGTAATACCCTACGAGCAGTACTTC
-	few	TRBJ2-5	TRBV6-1	CASTHGGSPGFGQYF	TGTGCCAGCACCCACGGGGGATCCCCAGGGTTTGGCCAGTACTTC
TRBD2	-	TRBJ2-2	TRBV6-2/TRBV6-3	CASSYSGLAGSPNTGELFF	TGTGCCAGCAGTTACTCGGGACTAGCGGGATCGCCGAACACCGGGGAGCTGTTTTTT
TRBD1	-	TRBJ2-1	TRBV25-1	CASSPGQGSNNEQFF	TGTGCCAGCAGCCCCGGACAGGGTAGCAACAATGAGCAGTTCTTC
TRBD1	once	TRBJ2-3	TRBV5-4	CASSPPSAGGLDTQYF	TGTGCCAGCAGCCCTCCCTCCGCAGGGGGCCTGGATACGCAGTATTTT
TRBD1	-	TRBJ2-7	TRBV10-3	CAISGGTGRDPYEQYF	TGTGCCATCAGTGGGGGGACAGGGCGTGATCCCTACGAGCAGTACTTC
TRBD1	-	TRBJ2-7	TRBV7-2	CASSEGQGAAYEQYF	TGTGCCAGCAGCGAGGGACAGGGGGCTGCCTACGAGCAGTACTTC